One and the same sample provided the 5 T cell receptor beta chains below, sequenced in a study of shared clonotypes between healthy human individuals. Sequencing was performed with immunoSEQ multiplex PCR; in TCRdb, only in-frame clones are kept and a portion is missing. The table lists about 79,000 clones, under 65% of them singletons, with about half in the top ten. The material sequenced was memory CD8+ T cells sorted from blood. Subset denoted: CD45RO+ cells pooled with CCR7-negative TemRA cells. The source is a man aged 25-45 years in good health.

The V call is TRBV10-2, the J call TRBJ2-1; D is unresolved. V dropped 2 bases and J dropped 2 bases, with 7 bases sitting between them. The germline gives CDR1 WSHSY, CDR2 SAAADI. CDR3 size: 14 residues. For the CDR3, the DNA is TGCGCCAGCAGTGAGGCGGCAACCTACAATGAGCAGTTCTTC. Its translation: CASSEAATYNEQFF.

This chain links TRBV7-9 with TRBJ2-1; D ambiguous. Germline lookup yields CDR1 SEHNR and CDR2 FQNEAQ (reference sequence). The germline V and J ends were trimmed by 1 base and 12 bases, with 10 bases remaining between them. The length of the CDR3 is 12 residues. CDR3 nucleotides: TGTGCCAGCAGCTTAGGGGCCGGACCGCAGTTCTTC. Translated, it gives CASSLGAGPQFF.

This sequence joins TRBV10-3 and TRBJ2-7, with TRBD2 identical over 8 bases. J was trimmed by 0 bases and V by 10 bases; bases with no gene match: 5. The CDR3 loop spans 13 amino acids. The germline gives CDR1 ENHRY, CDR2 SYGVKD. Written as DNA, the CDR3 is TGTGCCACGACCGGGACTAGCTCCTACGAGCAGTACTTC. Translated, it gives CATTGTSSYEQYF.

This clone was detected a few times. The chain combines TRBV9 with TRBJ2-2, with a possible D match to TRBD2 (6 bases). V was trimmed by 2 bases and J by 10 bases, leaving 15 bases between them. CDR1 is SGDLS and CDR2 is YYNGEE in the germline V gene. CDR3 length equals 14 residues. CDR3 sequence reads: CASSVGTPAVELFF. In nucleotides, the CDR3 is TGTGCCAGCAGCGTGGGGACTCCCGCCGTGGAGCTGTTTTTT.

This clone was recorded a few times. The CDR3 DNA follows: TGTGCCAGCAGCAGGGGACAGGGGAGGAACTATGGCTACACCTTC. This encodes CASSRGQGRNYGYTF. V gene TRBV5-5 combines with J gene TRBJ1-2; 10 nucleotides align to TRBD1. Germline CDR1 is SGHKS and CDR2 is YYEKEE (reference sequence). V dropped 4 bases and J dropped 2; count of bases not matched to a gene: 5. The CDR3 covers 15 residues.